This entry lists 29 T cell receptor beta chains sequenced from one sample in a study of blood T cell repertoires in COVID-19. The data were produced by immunoSEQ multiplex PCR, yet TCRdb's version contains in-frame clones alone and is incomplete. The sample lists 54,000 or so clones; around 87% were seen once. The sample consisted of peripheral blood. The source of these receptors is a man aged 45-65 years with active COVID-19.

The V gene is TRBV3-1 (or the pseudogene TRBV3-2), the J gene TRBJ2-3; TRBD2 agrees at 8 bases. The CDR3 loop spans 16 amino acids. Germline CDR1 LGHDT, CDR2 YNNKEL (reference sequence). V lost 0 bases, J lost 2 bases, and 4 bases stayed unmatched. The CDR3 DNA reads TGTGCCAGCAGCCAAGAGGCGGGACTAGACACAGATACGCAGTATTTT. Translated: CASSQEAGLDTDTQYF.

The chain uses TRBV15 and TRBJ2-1; tentative D call: TRBD2 (7 bases). The CDR3 runs 16 residues. CDR1 LNHNV and CDR2 YYDKDF come from the germline V gene (reference sequence). Trimming cost V 1 base and J 0 bases, with 10 bases left between them. The CDR3 DNA reads as TGTGCCACCAGCAGAGGTGGGGGGGCCTCCTACAATGAGCAGTTCTTC. Residues: CATSRGGGASYNEQFF. Full variable domain (outside the CDR3, taken from reference TRBV15 and TRBJ2-1): DAMVIQNPRYQVTQFGKPVTLSCSQTLNHNVMYWYQQKSSQAPKLLFHYYDKDFNNEADTPDNFQSRRPNTSFCFLDIRSPGLGDTAMYLCATSRGGGASYNEQFFGPGTRLTVL.

This sequence joins TRBV6-2 or TRBV6-3 and TRBJ1-1; weak D call: TRBD1 (6 bases). This CDR3 is built from 15 residues. The V end was cut by 5 bases, the J end by 8 bases, with 21 bases between. Germline CDR1 MNHEY, CDR2 SVGEGT. The CDR3 DNA is TGTGCCAGCAGTCTCCACAACCCAGGGGTCGTCGAAGCTTTCTTT. It translates to CASSLHNPGVVEAFF.

The chain recombines TRBV28 with TRBJ1-2, with D possibly being TRBD1 (6 bases). V was clipped by 1 base and J by 3 bases, with 9 bases between them. CDR3 length equals 14 residues. Germline CDR1 is MDHEN and CDR2 is SYDVKM. CDR3 bases: TGTGCCAGCAGTTTATTGGGGGCAGACTATGGCTACACCTTC. It is translated as CASSLLGADYGYTF.

V and J are TRBV5-1 and TRBJ2-3, with D possibly TRBD2 on 6 matching bases. The CDR3 extends over 17 amino acids. The V gene lost 0 bases and the J gene lost 0 bases, with 14 bases spanning the gap. CDR1 and CDR2 (germline): SGHRS, YFSETQ. The CDR3 DNA follows: TGCGCCAGCAGCTTGGCTCTGGGGGGAGGCAGCACAGATACGCAGTATTTT. It translates to CASSLALGGGSTDTQYF.

The chain links TRBV29-1 to TRBJ2-3; no clear D gene. This CDR3 region has 13 residues. Looked up from germline, CDR1 is SQVTM and CDR2 is ANQGSEA. Between the trimmed V and J ends, which lost 1 base and 6 bases, there was a span of 11 bases. CDR3: CSVEGRMSDTQYF. DNA for the CDR3: TGCAGCGTTGAAGGGCGGATGAGTGATACGCAGTATTTT.

J is TRBJ2-7 and V is TRBV23-1, with no clear D. TRBV23-1 is labeled an ORF, and its function is uncertain. CDR3 size: 13 residues. Trimming pared 0 bases from V and 3 bases from J, leaving 6 bases between. CDR3 nucleotide sequence: TGCGCCAGCAGTCAATCCGGGTGCTACGAGCAGTACTTC. It codes for CASSQSGCYEQYF.

The V call is TRBV19, the J call TRBJ2-5; TRBD1 matches at 7 bases. The CDR3 loop spans 15 amino acids. Per the germline V gene, CDR1 is LNHDA and CDR2 is SQIVND (reference sequence). V lost 2 bases to trimming and J lost 5 bases; unmatched junction nucleotides: 8. This chain's CDR3 is CASSISLGTVETQYF. DNA of the CDR3: TGTGCCAGTAGTATATCTTTAGGGACAGTGGAGACCCAGTACTTC.

The chain has TRBV27 and TRBJ1-2; 7 nucleotides align to TRBD1. Germline CDR1 reads MNHEY; CDR2 reads SMNVEV (reference sequence). V was pared by 4 bases and J by 13 bases, with 9 bases of the junction left unmatched. The CDR3 contains 12 residues. CDR3 region: CASSSLGDSCTF. CDR3 sequence (DNA): TGTGCCAGCAGTTCCCTAGGGGACAGTTGCACCTTC.

The chain employs TRBV29-1 and TRBJ1-3; a weak D match, TRBD1 (6 bases). V was trimmed by 4 bases and J by 4 bases, leaving 14 bases between them. CDR3 length: 14 amino acids. The germline V gene encodes CDR1 SQVTM and CDR2 ANQGSEA. Here the CDR3 reads CSVGKAGAGNTIYF. CDR3 DNA: TGCAGCGTTGGAAAGGCAGGGGCCGGAAACACCATATATTTT.

This clone was seen only once. This rearrangement joins TRBV6-5 to TRBJ2-3, with TRBD2 matching 7 bases. V lost 7 bases, J lost 2 bases, and 9 bases stayed unmatched. Germline V CDR1 and CDR2: MNHEY, SVGAGI. This CDR3 contains 15 residues. The CDR3 reads CASKGRDEITDTQYF. CDR3 nucleotides: TGTGCCAGCAAGGGGAGGGACGAGATCACAGATACGCAGTATTTT.

The chain has TRBV18 and TRBJ2-7; D is unclear. From germline, CDR1 is KGHSH and CDR2 LQKENI. The CDR3 spans 12 residues. Trimming shortened V by 3 bases and J by 4 bases, and 7 bases separated the two germline ends. The CDR3 spells CASSPSVYEQYF. In nucleotides, the CDR3 is TGTGCCAGCTCACCGTCGGTTTACGAGCAGTACTTC.

This chain connects TRBV19 to TRBJ1-5; 7 bases match TRBD1. Per germline, CDR1 LNHDA and CDR2 SQIVND (reference sequence). The J segment lost 1 base and the V segment lost 7 bases, leaving 7 bases of the junction unmatched. The CDR3 totals 15 residues. The DNA of the CDR3 is TGTGCCAGTACTCGTTACAGGGGAAGCAATCAGCCCCAGCATTTT. It yields the protein CASTRYRGSNQPQHF. Based on the CDR3 plus reference TRBV19 and TRBJ1-5, the full variable domain is DGGITQSPKYLFRKEGQNVTLSCEQNLNHDAMYWYRQDPGQGLRLIYYSQIVNDFQKGDIAEGYSVSREKKESFPLTVTSAQKNPTAFYLCASTRYRGSNQPQHFGDGTRLSIL.

This clone was seen only once. The chain joins TRBV10-3 to TRBJ1-6; 12 bases are shared with TRBD1. Per the germline V gene, CDR1 is ENHRY and CDR2 is SYGVKD. This CDR3 has 16 residues. J gave up 9 bases and V 3 bases, and 6 bases lay outside the gene matches. Here the CDR3 DNA reads TGTGCCATCAGTGACGGGGACAGGGGGCTGGGTTCACCCCTCCACTTT. As protein: CAISDGDRGLGSPLHF.

The chain couples TRBV9 to TRBJ1-2, with a possible D match to TRBD1 (5 bases). This CDR3 region has 15 residues. CDR1 and CDR2 from the germline V gene are SGDLS and YYNGEE. V dropped 3 bases and J dropped 7 bases, with 19 bases sitting between them. The CDR3 DNA reads TGTGCCAGCAGCGCCGGCGGGACCGTCGGTTTTGGCTACACCTTC. Protein product: CASSAGGTVGFGYTF.

The J gene is TRBJ1-2, the V gene TRBV19; D is possibly TRBD1 (5 bases). Trimming shortened V by 4 bases and J by 4 bases, and 10 bases separated the two germline ends. The germline CDR1 and CDR2 sequences are LNHDA and SQIVND (reference sequence). The CDR3 has 13 amino acids. This CDR3 reads CASSTQEGYGYTF. The CDR3 DNA reads as TGTGCCAGTAGTACACAGGAAGGCTATGGCTACACCTTC.

This chain links TRBV7-2 with TRBJ2-5; TRBD2 might be the D (6 bases). Trimming cost V 0 bases and J 1 base, with 9 bases left between them. The CDR3 contains 15 residues. From germline, CDR1 is SGHTA and CDR2 FQGNSA. CDR3 sequence reads: CASSLAGLSQETQYF. CDR3 in DNA: TGTGCCAGCAGCTTAGCAGGACTAAGCCAAGAGACCCAGTACTTC.

The chain carries TRBV5-5 and TRBJ2-5; 8 bases match TRBD2. The CDR3 contains 15 residues. Germline V gives CDR1 SGHKS, CDR2 YYEKEE (reference sequence). With V trimmed by 2 bases and J by 6 bases, 9 bases remained unmatched. Here the CDR3 DNA reads TGTGCCAGCAGCTTAGCCGGGACTAGGCGGCAGACCCAGTACTTC. Translation gives CASSLAGTRRQTQYF.

The CDR3 DNA reads TGTGCCAGCGTGGACAGTTCTACCTACGAGCAGTACTTC. Amino acids: CASVDSSTYEQYF. V usage is TRBV6-6 and J usage is TRBJ2-7; a weak D match, TRBD1 (6 bases). The CDR3 consists of 13 residues. Germline V gene data show CDR1 as MNHNY and CDR2 as SVGAGI (reference sequence). V was trimmed by 8 bases and J by 2 bases, leaving 13 bases between them.

This chain connects TRBV11-2 to TRBJ2-1, with a weak D call TRBD2 (6 bases). CDR1 is SGHAT and CDR2 is FQNNGV in the germline V gene. Trimming removed 7 bases from V and 6 bases from J, with 19 bases in between. This CDR3 is 15 amino acids long. The CDR3 sequence: CASKPPWGVPNEQFF. CDR3 coding DNA: TGTGCCAGCAAACCTCCCTGGGGGGTACCCAATGAGCAGTTCTTC.

This chain connects TRBV19 to TRBJ2-1; a weak D match, TRBD1 (5 bases). V gave up 4 bases and J gave up 2 bases, with 12 bases separating them. This CDR3 comprises 15 residues. CDR1 and CDR2 from the germline V gene are LNHDA and SQIVND (reference sequence). CDR3: CASSSHRLTYNEQFF. The CDR3 DNA is TGTGCCAGTAGTAGCCACAGGTTGACCTACAATGAGCAGTTCTTC. The complete variable domain, with remaining parts taken from reference TRBV19 and TRBJ2-1, reads DGGITQSPKYLFRKEGQNVTLSCEQNLNHDAMYWYRQDPGQGLRLIYYSQIVNDFQKGDIAEGYSVSREKKESFPLTVTSAQKNPTAFYLCASSSHRLTYNEQFFGPGTRLTVL.

The chain employs TRBV28 and TRBJ2-5; unclear D gene. V was cut by 7 bases and J by 5 bases, with 11 bases left in between. CDR1 MDHEN and CDR2 SYDVKM come from the germline V gene. The CDR3 runs 12 residues. The CDR3 sequence is CASKIHGETQYF. Here the CDR3 DNA reads TGTGCCAGCAAGATCCACGGGGAGACCCAGTACTTC.

The chain recombines TRBV5-8 with TRBJ2-3; TRBD2 matches at 8 bases. V gave up 3 bases and J gave up 1 base; unmatched junction bases: 4. This CDR3 contains 15 residues. Germline V lookup: CDR1 SGHTS, CDR2 YDEGEE. CDR3 loop: CASSSTSVGTDTQYF. In DNA form, the CDR3 reads TGTGCCAGCAGCTCGACTAGCGTTGGCACAGATACGCAGTATTTT.

J is TRBJ2-4 and V is TRBV2; 7 bases fit TRBD1. From germline, CDR1 is SNHLY and CDR2 FYNNEI. Unmatched junction bases numbered 5, after V lost 6 bases and J lost 6 bases. The CDR3 is made up of 13 amino acids. In nucleotides, the CDR3 is TGTGCCAGCAGCGGACAGGCGCGAAACATTCAGTACTTC. Translated, it gives CASSGQARNIQYF.

The V and J genes are TRBV28 and TRBJ2-1; 14 bases match TRBD2. CDR3 length equals 14 residues. CDR1 and CDR2 from the germline V gene are MDHEN and SYDVKM. J gave up 12 bases and V 6 bases, and 7 bases lay outside the gene matches. CDR3 DNA: TGTGCCAGCAGCTCCGGGACTAGCGGGGGCACGCAGTTCTTC. It is translated as CASSSGTSGGTQFF.

The rearrangement uses TRBV27 and TRBJ1-1, with D possibly TRBD1 on 5 matching bases. The CDR3 is 13 amino acids. Trimming left V 6 bases short and J 5 bases short, with 13 bases between. Germline values: CDR1 MNHEY, CDR2 SMNVEV (reference sequence). CDR3 nucleotides: TGTGCCAGCAGGGGACTCCGCGCGACTGAAGCTTTCTTT. Translating gives CASRGLRATEAFF.

This chain uses TRBV5-1 with TRBJ2-1, with no clear D. V lost 1 base and J 4 bases, leaving 9 bases between the germline ends. Germline CDR1 SGHRS, CDR2 YFSETQ. The CDR3 length is 14 residues. This CDR3 reads CASSLPGSYNEQFF. The CDR3 DNA reads TGCGCCAGCAGCTTGCCGGGTTCTTACAATGAGCAGTTCTTC.

The rearrangement uses TRBV2 and TRBJ1-5; TRBD1 might be the D (6 bases). This CDR3 spans 13 amino acids. Germline CDR1 is SNHLY and CDR2 is FYNNEI. V was trimmed by 4 bases and J by 5 bases, leaving 9 bases between them. The CDR3, as DNA: TGTGCCAGCAGTGCCAGGGGAGATCAGCCCCAGCATTTT. Protein product: CASSARGDQPQHF. Full variable domain (outside the CDR3, taken from reference TRBV2 and TRBJ1-5): EPEVTQTPSHQVTQMGQEVILRCVPISNHLYFYWYRQILGQKVEFLVSFYNNEISEKSEIFDDQFSVERPDGSNFTLKIRSTKLEDSAMYFCASSARGDQPQHFGDGTRLSIL.

A few counts support this clone. Written as DNA, the CDR3 is TGTGCCAGCAGCCCCCGGGGGGAAGCTTGGGGCTACACCTTC. Translated: CASSPRGEAWGYTF. The chain uses TRBV4-2 and TRBJ1-2, with D tentatively TRBD1 (5 bases). V lost 4 bases and J 8 bases, leaving 17 bases between the germline ends. CDR3 length: 14 amino acids. The germline V gene has CDR1 LGHNA and CDR2 YNFKEQ.